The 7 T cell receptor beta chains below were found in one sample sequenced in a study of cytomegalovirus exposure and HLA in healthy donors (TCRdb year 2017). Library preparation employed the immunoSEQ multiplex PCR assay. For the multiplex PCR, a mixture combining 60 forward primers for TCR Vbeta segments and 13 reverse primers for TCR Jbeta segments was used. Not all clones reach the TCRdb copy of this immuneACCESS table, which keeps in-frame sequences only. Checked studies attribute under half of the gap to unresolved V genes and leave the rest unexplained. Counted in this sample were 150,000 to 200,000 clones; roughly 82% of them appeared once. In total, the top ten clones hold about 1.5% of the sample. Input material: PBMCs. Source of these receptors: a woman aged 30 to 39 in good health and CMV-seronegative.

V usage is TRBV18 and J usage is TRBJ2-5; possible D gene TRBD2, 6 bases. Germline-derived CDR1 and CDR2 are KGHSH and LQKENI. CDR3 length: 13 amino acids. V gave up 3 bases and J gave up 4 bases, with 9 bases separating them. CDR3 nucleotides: TGTGCCAGCTCACCGTACGGGGGAGAGACCCAGTACTTC. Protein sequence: CASSPYGGETQYF.

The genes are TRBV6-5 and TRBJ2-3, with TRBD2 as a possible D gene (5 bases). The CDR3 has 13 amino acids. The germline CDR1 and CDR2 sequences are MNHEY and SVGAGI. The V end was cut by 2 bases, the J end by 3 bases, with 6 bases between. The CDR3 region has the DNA TGTGCCAGCAGTTACCCGGGAACAGATACGCAGTATTTT. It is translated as CASSYPGTDTQYF.

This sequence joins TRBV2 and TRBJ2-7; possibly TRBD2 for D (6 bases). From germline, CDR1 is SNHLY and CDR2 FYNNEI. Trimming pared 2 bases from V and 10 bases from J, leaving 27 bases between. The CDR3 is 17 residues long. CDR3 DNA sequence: TGTGCCAGCAGTGAAATGTGGCGGGGCTCATCTCTACGAGGACAGTACTTC. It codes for CASSEMWRGSSLRGQYF.

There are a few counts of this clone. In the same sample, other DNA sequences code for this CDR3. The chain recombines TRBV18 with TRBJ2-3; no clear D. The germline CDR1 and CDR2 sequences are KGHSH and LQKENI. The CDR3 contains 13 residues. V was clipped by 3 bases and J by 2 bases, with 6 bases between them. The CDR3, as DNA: TGTGCCAGCTCACCTTCTATCACAGATACGCAGTATTTT. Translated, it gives CASSPSITDTQYF. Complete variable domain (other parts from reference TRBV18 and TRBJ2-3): NAGVMQNPRHLVRRRGQEARLRCSPMKGHSHVYWYRQLPEEGLKFMVYLQKENIIDESGMPKERFSAEFPKEGPSILRIQQVVRGDSAAYFCASSPSITDTQYFGPGTRLTVL.

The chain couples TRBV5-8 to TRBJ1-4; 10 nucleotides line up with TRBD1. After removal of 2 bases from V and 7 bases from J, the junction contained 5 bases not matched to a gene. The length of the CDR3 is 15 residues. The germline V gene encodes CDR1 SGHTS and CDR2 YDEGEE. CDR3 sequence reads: CASSLRQGAIEKLFF. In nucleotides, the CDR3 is TGTGCCAGCAGCTTAAGACAGGGGGCGATTGAAAAACTGTTTTTT.

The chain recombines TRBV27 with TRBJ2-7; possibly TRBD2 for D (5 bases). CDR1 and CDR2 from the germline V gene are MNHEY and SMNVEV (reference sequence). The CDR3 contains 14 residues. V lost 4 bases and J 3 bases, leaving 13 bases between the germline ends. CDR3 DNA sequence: TGTGCCAGCAGTTATCGAGGGAGTAACTACGAGCAGTACTTC. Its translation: CASSYRGSNYEQYF.

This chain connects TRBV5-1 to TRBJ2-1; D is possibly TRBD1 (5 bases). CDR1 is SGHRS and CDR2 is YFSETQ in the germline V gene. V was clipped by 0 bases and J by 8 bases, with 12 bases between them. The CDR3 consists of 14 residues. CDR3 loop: CASSLGQGRDEQFF. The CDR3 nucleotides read TGCGCCAGCAGCTTGGGCCAGGGTCGGGATGAGCAGTTCTTC.